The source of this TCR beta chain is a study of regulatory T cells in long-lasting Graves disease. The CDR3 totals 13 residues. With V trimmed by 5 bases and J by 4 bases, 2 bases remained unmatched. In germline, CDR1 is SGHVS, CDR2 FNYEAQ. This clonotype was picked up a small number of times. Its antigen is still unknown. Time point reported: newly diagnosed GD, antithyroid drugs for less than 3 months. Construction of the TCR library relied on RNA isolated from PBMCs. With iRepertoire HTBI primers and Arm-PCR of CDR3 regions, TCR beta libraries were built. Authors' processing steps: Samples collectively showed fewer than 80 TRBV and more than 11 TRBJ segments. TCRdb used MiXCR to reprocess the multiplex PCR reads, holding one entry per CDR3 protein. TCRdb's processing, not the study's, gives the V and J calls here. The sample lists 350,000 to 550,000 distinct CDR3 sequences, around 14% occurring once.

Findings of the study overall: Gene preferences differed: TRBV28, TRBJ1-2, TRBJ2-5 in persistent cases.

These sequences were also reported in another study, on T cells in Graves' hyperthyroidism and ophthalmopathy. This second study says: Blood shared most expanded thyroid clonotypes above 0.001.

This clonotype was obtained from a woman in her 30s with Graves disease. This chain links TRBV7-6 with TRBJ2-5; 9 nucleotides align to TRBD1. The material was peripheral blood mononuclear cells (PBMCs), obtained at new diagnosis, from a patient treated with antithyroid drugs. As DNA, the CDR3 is TGTGCCAGCAGCATGGACAGGGGAGAGACCCAGTACTTC. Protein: CASSMDRGETQYF.